One sample yielded the 4 T cell receptor beta chains listed below, sequenced in a study of cytomegalovirus exposure and HLA in healthy donors. Produced via immunoSEQ multiplex PCR; TCRdb's table is partial and in-frame only. The sample has 150,000 to 200,000 clones, more than 80% seen once; the top ten hold less than 9%. Sequenced sample: PBMCs. These receptors were taken from a man aged 18 to 30 in good health and CMV-seropositive.

This clone has only one observation. The chain joins TRBV30 to TRBJ1-2; no definite D call. The germline V and J ends were trimmed by 5 bases and 6 bases, with 16 bases remaining between them. The CDR3 has 13 amino acids. The germline V gene has CDR1 GTSNPN and CDR2 SVGIG (reference sequence). CDR3 in DNA: TGTGCCTGGGGGAGCCTCCTTGAGAATGGCTACACCTTC. It translates to CAWGSLLENGYTF.

J is TRBJ2-7 and V is TRBV19; TRBD1 matches at 9 bases. V was clipped by 5 bases and J by 4 bases; unmatched bases: 12. CDR1 and CDR2 from the germline V gene are LNHDA and SQIVND (reference sequence). The CDR3 is 16 amino acids. CDR3 DNA: TGTGCCAGTAGTGTCTCCTGGACAGGGGTCCCATACGAGCAGTACTTC. Residues: CASSVSWTGVPYEQYF.

V and J are TRBV12-5 and TRBJ1-1; no clear D. CDR1 and CDR2 from the germline V gene are LGHNT and FRNRAP. The V gene lost 7 bases and the J gene lost 5 bases, with 11 bases spanning the gap. The length of the CDR3 is 12 residues. The CDR3 coding sequence is TGTGCTAGTGCCCTGTTTGAGACTGAAGCTTTCTTT. Amino acids: CASALFETEAFF.

This chain joins TRBV27 and TRBJ2-7, with D unresolved. V was shortened by 5 bases and J by 2 bases, with 13 bases between the two germline ends. Germline V gene lookup returns CDR1 MNHEY and CDR2 SMNVEV (reference sequence). CDR3 length: 14 amino acids. CDR3 loop: CASSPLLATYEQYF. The CDR3 DNA reads TGTGCCAGCAGTCCCCTCTTGGCCACCTACGAGCAGTACTTC.